A selection of T cell receptor beta chains follows, all from one sample in a study of T cells in localized non-small cell lung cancer. The protocol was immunoSEQ multiplex PCR, while the TCRdb copy is restricted to in-frame clones and leaves out a portion. Altogether roughly 2,100 clones are present, 24% being singletons, with the ten largest covering about an eighth. The sequencing used lung tumor tissue, collected before any cancer treatment. These receptors came from a woman aged 40 to 75 with stage II squamous cell lung carcinoma. Both conserved end residues are part of each CDR3. Fields, in order: clone size, J gene, D gene, V gene, CDR3 DNA, CDR3 protein. The D gene is left open where the match is weak. A row's size may be missing; if present it is once, few, many or a size class.

size: once
J: TRBJ2-5
D: -
V: TRBV30
DNA: TGTGCCTGGAGTAGGAGGACCCAAGAGACCCAGTACTTC
CDR3: CAWSRRTQETQYF

size: -
J: TRBJ2-7
D: TRBD1
V: TRBV11-3
DNA: TGTGCCAGCAGCTTAGGGGAACAGGGGATTGCCACCTACGAGCAGTACTTC
CDR3: CASSLGEQGIATYEQYF

size: -
J: TRBJ2-3
D: TRBD2
V: TRBV6-8
DNA: TGTGCCAGCAGTAAGGGACTAGTAGGGGCAGATACGCAGTATTTT
CDR3: CASSKGLVGADTQYF

size: few
J: TRBJ2-5
D: -
V: TRBV11-3
DNA: TGTGCCAGCAGCTTAAACGGGGTCCAAGAGACCCAGTACTTC
CDR3: CASSLNGVQETQYF

size: -
J: TRBJ2-2
D: TRBD1
V: TRBV29-1
DNA: TGCAGCGTTGAAAGCCCGGGACAGTCGAACACCGGGGAGCTGTTTTTT
CDR3: CSVESPGQSNTGELFF

size: few
J: TRBJ1-3
D: -
V: TRBV28
DNA: TGTGCCAGCAGTTTTCGGGGTGCGGGAAACTCTGGAAACACCATATATTTT
CDR3: CASSFRGAGNSGNTIYF

size: medium-sized
J: TRBJ1-2
D: -
V: TRBV6-8
DNA: TGTGCCAGCTGGCCTCCTACGGCGGGGTATGGCTACACCTTC
CDR3: CASWPPTAGYGYTF

size: few
J: TRBJ2-2
D: -
V: TRBV12-5
DNA: TGTGCCGGGGGGATACAGGGCACCGGGGAGCTGTTTTTT
CDR3: CAGGIQGTGELFF

size: few
J: TRBJ1-2
D: -
V: TRBV11-3
DNA: TGTGCCAGCAGCTCAGACAGGAGTAACTATGGCTACACCTTC
CDR3: CASSSDRSNYGYTF

size: -
J: TRBJ2-2
D: -
V: TRBV11-3
DNA: TGTGCCAGCAGCAATCTCGGGAGGGGGCCCGGGGAGCTGTTTTTT
CDR3: CASSNLGRGPGELFF

size: medium-sized
J: TRBJ2-1
D: TRBD1
V: TRBV11-3
DNA: TGTGCCAGCAGCTCCTGGGGACAGGGGGGAGACAATGAGCAGTTCTTC
CDR3: CASSSWGQGGDNEQFF

size: few
J: TRBJ1-1
D: TRBD1
V: TRBV11-3
DNA: TGTGCCAGCAGCTTAGTGGGGACAGGGGGTGTACTCCCCTACACTGAAGCTTTCTTT
CDR3: CASSLVGTGGVLPYTEAFF

size: medium-sized
J: TRBJ2-2
D: -
V: TRBV11-3
DNA: TGTGCCAGCAGCTTGAAAGGGAGTGGCACCGGGGAGCTGTTTTTT
CDR3: CASSLKGSGTGELFF

size: -
J: TRBJ2-7
D: -
V: TRBV6-1
DNA: TGTGCCAGCAGTGAATTACGACCGCCAGGGGCCTCCGAGCAGTACTTC
CDR3: CASSELRPPGASEQYF

size: -
J: TRBJ1-4
D: -
V: TRBV19
DNA: TGTGCCAGTAGTATGCGGGGCGTGGGTGAAAAACTGTTTTTT
CDR3: CASSMRGVGEKLFF

size: -
J: TRBJ1-2
D: -
V: TRBV15
DNA: TGTGCCACCAGCAGCGACCTCTCCGGGACACTTAACTATGGCTACACCTTC
CDR3: CATSSDLSGTLNYGYTF

size: -
J: TRBJ2-6
D: -
V: TRBV7-1
DNA: TGTGCCAGTACCTACTCTGGGGCCAACGTCCTGACTTTC
CDR3: CASTYSGANVLTF

size: few
J: TRBJ2-7
D: TRBD1
V: TRBV28
DNA: TGTGCCAGCAGTTTATCCCGGACAGGGGCCGAGCAGTACTTC
CDR3: CASSLSRTGAEQYF

size: -
J: TRBJ2-7
D: -
V: TRBV5-1
DNA: TGCGCCAGCAGCTTGCGTGATGGAAGGCGATACGAGCAGTACTTC
CDR3: CASSLRDGRRYEQYF

size: few
J: TRBJ1-1
D: TRBD1
V: TRBV11-3
DNA: TGTGCCAGCAGCTTGGTGGGACAGGGGGCTTGGACTGAAGCTTTCTTT
CDR3: CASSLVGQGAWTEAFF

size: -
J: TRBJ2-5
D: -
V: TRBV10-3
DNA: TGTGCCATCAGTGAGTCCGGTGGGTACCAAGAGACCCAGTACTTC
CDR3: CAISESGGYQETQYF

size: few
J: TRBJ1-2
D: -
V: TRBV6-8
DNA: TGTGCCAGCAGTCAGACCCCCTATGGCTACACCTTC
CDR3: CASSQTPYGYTF

size: medium-sized
J: TRBJ1-5
D: TRBD1
V: TRBV9
DNA: TGTGCCAGCAGCGGGACAGGGGAACTCAATCAGCCCCAGCATTTT
CDR3: CASSGTGELNQPQHF

size: few
J: TRBJ1-5
D: -
V: TRBV6-1
DNA: TGTGCCAGCAGTGAAGCCGGGTGGAATCAGCCCCAGCATTTT
CDR3: CASSEAGWNQPQHF

size: -
J: TRBJ2-5
D: -
V: TRBV11-3
DNA: TGTGCCAGCAGCTCGAGACGGGCTCAAGGGGAGACCCAGTACTTC
CDR3: CASSSRRAQGETQYF

size: few
J: TRBJ1-2
D: TRBD1
V: TRBV28
DNA: TGTGCCAGCGGAACTACAGGGGACGTCAACTATGGCTACACCTTC
CDR3: CASGTTGDVNYGYTF

size: large
J: TRBJ2-1
D: -
V: TRBV11-3
DNA: TGTGCCAGCAGCTTAGGGAGCGGGTCCTACAATGAGCAGTTCTTC
CDR3: CASSLGSGSYNEQFF

size: few
J: TRBJ2-1
D: -
V: TRBV30
DNA: TGTGCCTATCCGATTGCGAGGAATGAGCAGTTCTTC
CDR3: CAYPIARNEQFF

size: -
J: TRBJ1-3
D: -
V: TRBV6-8
DNA: TGTGCCAGCAGCGACCCCCGGGGGGCCCAGGAGGAAAACACCATATATTTT
CDR3: CASSDPRGAQEENTIYF

size: -
J: TRBJ1-5
D: TRBD1
V: TRBV6-8
DNA: TGTGCCAGCAGTGACGCTACAGGGGGCAATCAGCCCCAGCATTTT
CDR3: CASSDATGGNQPQHF

size: few
J: TRBJ2-5
D: TRBD2
V: TRBV9
DNA: TGTGCCAGCAGTGAGGGACCGACTAGCGGGAGCGGGGAGACCCAGTACTTC
CDR3: CASSEGPTSGSGETQYF

size: medium-sized
J: TRBJ2-7
D: -
V: TRBV11-3
DNA: TGTGCCAGCGGAAACGCCGGGACACCAACCTACGAGCAGTACTTC
CDR3: CASGNAGTPTYEQYF